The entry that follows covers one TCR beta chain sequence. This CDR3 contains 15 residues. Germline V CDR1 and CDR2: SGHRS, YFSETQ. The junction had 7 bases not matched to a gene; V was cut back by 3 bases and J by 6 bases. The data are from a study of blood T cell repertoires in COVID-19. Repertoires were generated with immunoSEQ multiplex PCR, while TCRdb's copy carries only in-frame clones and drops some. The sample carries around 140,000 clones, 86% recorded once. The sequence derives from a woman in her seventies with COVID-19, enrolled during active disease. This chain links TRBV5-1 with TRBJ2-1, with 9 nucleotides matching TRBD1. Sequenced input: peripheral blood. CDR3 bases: TGCGCCAGCAGCTCTCGAGGGACAGGGTCCAATGAGCAGTTCTTC. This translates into CASSSRGTGSNEQFF.